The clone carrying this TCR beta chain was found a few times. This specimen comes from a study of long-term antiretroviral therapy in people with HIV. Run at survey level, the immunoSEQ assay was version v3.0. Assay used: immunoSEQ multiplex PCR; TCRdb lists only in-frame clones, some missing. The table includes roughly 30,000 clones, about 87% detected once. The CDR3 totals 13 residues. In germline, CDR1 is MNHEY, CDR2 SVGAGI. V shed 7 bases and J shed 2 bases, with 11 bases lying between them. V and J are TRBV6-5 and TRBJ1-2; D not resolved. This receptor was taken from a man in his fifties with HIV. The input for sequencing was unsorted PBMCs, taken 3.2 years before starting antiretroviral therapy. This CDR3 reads CASTKTSNYGYTF. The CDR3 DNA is TGTGCCAGCACTAAAACATCGAACTATGGCTACACCTTC.